This section outlines one T cell receptor (beta chain) sequence together with its context. Its specificity is unknown. Researchers ran the PCR with 60 Vbeta and 13 Jbeta primers. Produced via immunoSEQ multiplex PCR; TCRdb's table is partial and in-frame only. This table has over 150,000 clones, under 85% appearing once. These data belong to a study of cytomegalovirus exposure and HLA in healthy donors. Whole-study findings and limits: Most TCR sequences were rare, but some public TCRs occurred in many donors. The Asian-associated ancestry cluster reportedly had fewer N-insertions than the approximately 610-donor mean in a later analysis.

The germline V and J ends were trimmed by 7 bases and 9 bases, with 13 bases remaining between them. The CDR3 is made up of 11 amino acids. Germline CDR1 reads DFQATT; CDR2 reads SNEGSKA (reference sequence). Nominal health characterized the donors when sampled, though unrecorded immune exposures were likely. The sequencing sample was made of PBMCs. The V and J genes are TRBV20-1 and TRBJ2-1; D not certain. This TCR was recovered from a male donor in good health and CMV-seronegative. The CDR3 nucleotides read TGCAGTGTTTTCCCGGGTGGTGAGCAGTTCTTC. This translates into CSVFPGGEQFF.